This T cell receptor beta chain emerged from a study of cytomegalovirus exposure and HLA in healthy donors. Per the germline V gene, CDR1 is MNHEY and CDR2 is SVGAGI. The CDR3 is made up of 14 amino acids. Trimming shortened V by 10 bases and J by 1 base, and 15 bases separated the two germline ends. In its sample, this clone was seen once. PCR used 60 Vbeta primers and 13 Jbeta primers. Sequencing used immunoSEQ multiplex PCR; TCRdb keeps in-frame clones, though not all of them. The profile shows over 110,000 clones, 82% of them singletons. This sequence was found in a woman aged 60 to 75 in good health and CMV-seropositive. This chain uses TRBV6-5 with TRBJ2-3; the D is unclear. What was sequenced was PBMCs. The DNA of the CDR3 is TGTGCCACCACGTCTGATACGGGCACAGATACGCAGTATTTT. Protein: CATTSDTGTDTQYF.